A single sample is the source of the 25 T cell receptor beta chains below, sequenced in a study of blood T cells in healthy people across ages (dated by TCRdb to between 2014 and 2016). Preparation of the library involved 5' RACE. The sequencer listed for this sample is Illumina HiSeq 2500. The second PCR ran for about 7 to 11 cycles and used a J-beta primer mix along with a sample-barcoded 5' primer. Clones were called with MiXCR by TCRdb after fastp trimmed the public reads at Q25, and only in-frame beta chains were retained. When rows share a CDR3 protein, they turn into one entry using the most common DNA and genes. The sample data list approximately 800,000 distinct CDR3 sequences, and around half of these were observed just once. The ten largest clonotypes hold about a sixth of the sample. Sequences were obtained from blood. All receptors derive from a man aged 80 or over in good health.

The chain uses TRBV6-2 or TRBV6-3 and TRBJ2-7; TRBD2 agrees at 7 bases. Germline V gene sequence: CDR1 MNHEY, CDR2 SVGEGT. Trimming cost V 2 bases and J 5 bases; bases outside gene matches: 9. CDR3 size: 15 residues. The CDR3 DNA reads TGTGCCAGCAGTTACCCGGGGGAGGGCCTCGACGAGCAGTACTTC. As protein: CASSYPGEGLDEQYF.

V is TRBV29-1 and J is TRBJ1-6, with D possibly being TRBD1 (5 bases). CDR1 is SQVTM and CDR2 is ANQGSEA in the germline V gene. The V end lost 5 bases, the J end lost 10 bases, and 18 bases lay between the germline ends. The CDR3 spans 14 residues. CDR3 sequence reads: CSVSGTERGSPLHF. The CDR3 region has the DNA TGCAGCGTTTCCGGGACGGAGCGGGGGTCACCCCTCCACTTT.

The CDR3 region has the DNA TGTGCCAGCAGTTCCCGGGAAGAAACTACCTACGAGCAGTACTTC. Residues: CASSSREETTYEQYF. The rearrangement joins TRBV28 to TRBJ2-7; the D gene is possibly TRBD2 (5 bases). CDR3 length equals 15 residues. Trimming stripped 4 bases from V and 2 bases from J, with 15 bases between. Germline V gene lookup returns CDR1 MDHEN and CDR2 SYDVKM. The complete variable domain, with remaining parts taken from reference TRBV28 and TRBJ2-7, reads DVKVTQSSRYLVKRTGEKVFLECVQDMDHENMFWYRQDPGLGLRLIYFSYDVKMKEKGDIPEGYSVSREKKERFSLILESASTNQTSMYLCASSSREETTYEQYFGPGTRLTVT.

The chain combines TRBV10-3 with TRBJ2-2; D is uncertain. The CDR3 is 14 residues long. CDR1 ENHRY and CDR2 SYGVKD come from the germline V gene. V gave up 9 bases and J gave up 0 bases, with 11 bases separating them. The CDR3 loop is CAMATDANTGELFF. The CDR3 region has the DNA TGTGCCATGGCGACGGACGCGAACACCGGGGAGCTGTTTTTT.

Ten or more counts support this clonotype. This rearrangement joins TRBV5-1 to TRBJ2-7; tentative D call: TRBD1 (5 bases). Per the germline V gene, CDR1 is SGHRS and CDR2 is YFSETQ. V lost 4 bases and J 3 bases, leaving 11 bases between the germline ends. CDR3 length: 13 residues. The CDR3 nucleotides read TGCGCCAGCAGCGTCCAGGGCAACTACGAGCAGTACTTC. It is translated as CASSVQGNYEQYF.

Note on this clonotype: A much larger clone sits a single nucleotide away, making a read error possible. The chain carries TRBV28 and TRBJ1-2; D is ambiguous. This CDR3 comprises 12 residues. In germline, CDR1 is MDHEN, CDR2 SYDVKM. CDR3 in amino acids: CANSLIGNGYTF. In DNA, the CDR3 is TGTGCCAACAGTTTAATTGGAAATGGCTACACCTTC.

The chain employs TRBV20-1 and TRBJ1-2; 9 bases fit TRBD1. V shed 2 bases, J shed 9 bases, and the junction held 4 bases outside the gene matches. The germline V gene has CDR1 DFQATT and CDR2 SNEGSKA (reference sequence). The CDR3 covers 12 residues. This chain's CDR3 is CSARPGQGRYTF. The CDR3 DNA is TGCAGTGCTAGACCGGGACAGGGACGCTACACCTTC.

This clonotype was observed once. At one boundary the junction diverges from the germline segment, which might be a read error. The chain couples TRBV7-2 to TRBJ2-5, with 8 bases aligning to TRBD1. In germline, CDR1 is SGHTA, CDR2 FQGNSA. This CDR3 region has 14 residues. The CDR3 reads CASSLQTGEETRYF. DNA for the CDR3: TGTGCCAGCAGCCTTCAGACAGGGGAAGAGACCCGGTACTTC.

The chain links TRBV27 to TRBJ2-5; no clear D gene. Per germline, CDR1 MNHEY and CDR2 SMNVEV (reference sequence). This CDR3 is built from 12 residues. V was pared by 5 bases and J by 7 bases, with 11 bases between. The CDR3 region is CASSLPMGTQYF. The DNA of the CDR3 is TGTGCCAGCAGTCTCCCGATGGGGACCCAGTACTTC.

This clonotype was observed a handful of times. The V gene is TRBV29-1, the J gene TRBJ1-1, with D perhaps TRBD1 (5 bases). The germline gives CDR1 SQVTM, CDR2 ANQGSEA. The V end lost 0 bases, the J end lost 7 bases, and 12 bases lay between the germline ends. The CDR3 contains 13 residues. CDR3 sequence (DNA): TGCAGCGTTGAAGATCGCAGGGAAGGTGAAGCTTTCTTT. It translates to CSVEDRREGEAFF.

This clonotype was recorded at least ten times. CDR3 in DNA: TGTGCCAGCAGCCTAGGGACTAGCGGGAATACGCAGTATTTT. Translation gives CASSLGTSGNTQYF. The genes are TRBV7-3 and TRBJ2-3; 13 bases fit TRBD2. This CDR3 contains 14 residues. CDR1 is SGHTA, CDR2 FQGTGA, per germline. V lost 5 bases, J lost 7 bases, and 3 bases stayed unmatched.

This clonotype was picked up one time. The chain is built from TRBV20-1 and TRBJ2-7; 7 nucleotides align to TRBD2. This CDR3 has 13 amino acids. V lost 3 bases and J lost 2; bases outside the gene matches: 4. Germline values: CDR1 DFQATT, CDR2 SNEGSKA (reference sequence). In DNA, the CDR3 is TGCAGTGCTAGGGGGACTACCGCCTACGAGCAGTACTTC. It codes for CSARGTTAYEQYF.

Details on this clonotype: With a much larger clone just one base away, this may be a read error. The chain recombines TRBV12-3 or TRBV12-4 with TRBJ1-6; the D gene is possibly TRBD1 (6 bases). V shed 5 bases and J shed 11 bases, with 16 bases lying between them. The CDR3 covers 14 residues. CDR3 sequence reads: CASSPLDRNTPLHF. CDR3 bases: TGTGCCAGCAGTCCGTTGGACAGAAATACACCCCTCCACTTT.

The V call is TRBV20-1, the J call TRBJ2-7; 8 positions agree with TRBD1. V lost 1 base and J lost 4; bases outside the gene matches: 9. CDR1 and CDR2 from the germline V gene are DFQATT and SNEGSKA (reference sequence). The CDR3 length is 15 residues. The CDR3 region is CSARGTTGDGYEQYF. The CDR3 coding sequence is TGCAGTGCTAGAGGTACGACAGGGGATGGGTACGAGCAGTACTTC.

A few counts support this clonotype. The rearrangement uses TRBV20-1 and TRBJ1-1; D not resolved. The V end was cut by 0 bases, the J end by 3 bases, with 11 bases between. This CDR3 is built from 14 residues. Germline lookup yields CDR1 DFQATT and CDR2 SNEGSKA (reference sequence). CDR3 region: CSAREAPGYTEAFF. The CDR3 DNA sequence: TGCAGTGCTAGAGAAGCTCCGGGGTACACTGAAGCTTTCTTT.

The V gene is TRBV2, the J gene TRBJ2-3; tentatively, D is TRBD2 (6 bases). Germline-derived CDR1 and CDR2 are SNHLY and FYNNEI. Trimming stripped 6 bases from V and 2 bases from J, with 15 bases between. The CDR3 covers 15 residues. The CDR3 spells CASSIRRGLTDTQYF. DNA of the CDR3: TGTGCCAGCAGCATCAGGAGGGGCCTCACAGATACGCAGTATTTT.

The chain has TRBV4-2 and TRBJ2-1; a weak D match, TRBD1 (7 bases). CDR1 is LGHNA and CDR2 is YNFKEQ in the germline V gene. The CDR3 is 15 residues long. Deletions cut 0 bases from V and 10 bases from J, with 16 bases between. The CDR3 here is CASSQEKSGGREQFF. CDR3 nucleotide sequence: TGTGCCAGCAGCCAAGAGAAATCAGGGGGGCGGGAGCAGTTCTTC.

This clonotype showed up many times. The CDR3 loop is CASSLTDWQETQYF. In nucleotides, the CDR3 is TGCGCCAGCAGCTTGACCGACTGGCAAGAGACCCAGTACTTC. V usage is TRBV4-3 and J usage is TRBJ2-5; unclear D gene. Between the trimmed V and J ends, which lost 5 bases and 2 bases, there was a span of 12 bases. The CDR3 runs to 14 residues. The germline CDR1 and CDR2 sequences are LGHNA and YSLEER.

Many counts were recorded for this clonotype. This chain uses TRBV10-3 with TRBJ2-7, with a possible D match to TRBD1 (5 bases). The CDR3 length is 15 residues. Germline V gene sequence: CDR1 ENHRY, CDR2 SYGVKD. Trimming removed 7 bases from V and 1 base from J, with 17 bases in between. CDR3 loop: CAIKTEGERSYEQYF. The CDR3 DNA follows: TGTGCCATCAAGACAGAAGGTGAGAGGTCCTACGAGCAGTACTTC.

V gene TRBV27 combines with J gene TRBJ1-6; D unresolved. V lost 5 bases, J lost 4 bases, and 12 bases lay in between. The CDR3 consists of 15 residues. Germline lookup yields CDR1 MNHEY and CDR2 SMNVEV (reference sequence). In nucleotides, the CDR3 is TGTGCCAGCAGTCCTCGGACGGAGTATAATTCACCCCTCCACTTT. The encoded protein is CASSPRTEYNSPLHF.

This clonotype has just a few counts. This rearrangement joins TRBV28 to TRBJ2-4, with D tentatively TRBD1 (5 bases). Germline loops: CDR1 MDHEN, CDR2 SYDVKM. V lost 1 base to trimming and J lost 3 bases, with 10 bases between them. The CDR3 is made up of 15 amino acids. CDR3 nucleotide sequence: TGTGCCAGCAGTTTATCAGGGTTCGACAAAAACATTCAGTACTTC. Protein product: CASSLSGFDKNIQYF.

The chain uses TRBV5-1 and TRBJ2-5; D is possibly TRBD1 (5 bases). Trimming shortened V by 6 bases and J by 2 bases, and 8 bases separated the two germline ends. This CDR3 is 12 amino acids long. CDR1 SGHRS and CDR2 YFSETQ come from the germline V gene. The CDR3 DNA reads as TGCGCCAGCACCAGGGAACAAGAGACCCAGTACTTC. Residues: CASTREQETQYF.

CDR3 loop: CAISAGLAFVHEQYF. The CDR3 DNA follows: TGTGCCATCAGCGCCGGACTAGCGTTCGTCCACGAGCAGTACTTC. V and J are TRBV10-3 and TRBJ2-7, with 9 positions matching TRBD2. The germline gives CDR1 ENHRY, CDR2 SYGVKD. J gave up 5 bases and V 6 bases, and 11 bases lay outside the gene matches. This CDR3 has 15 residues.

This clonotype appeared a few times. This sequence joins TRBV21-1 and TRBJ2-1; the table's D call of TRBD2 was not tested on the DNA. TRBV21-1 counts as a pseudogene. This CDR3 has 17 residues. CDR3 sequence reads: CASSNPLGLAPYNEQFF. The DNA for the CDR3 is TGTGCCAGCAGCAACCCTCTCGGGCTAGCGCCATACAATGAGCAGTTCTTC.

The gene calls are TRBV5-6 and TRBJ1-1; D may be TRBD1 (6 bases). Germline CDR1 reads SGHDT; CDR2 reads YYEEEE. The CDR3 spans 16 residues. Between the trimmed V and J ends, which lost 2 bases and 3 bases, there was a span of 17 bases. CDR3 protein: CASSFGTRGADTEAFF. The DNA of the CDR3 is TGTGCCAGCAGCTTTGGTACTCGGGGGGCAGACACTGAAGCTTTCTTT.